This TCR beta chain derives from a study of cytomegalovirus exposure and HLA in healthy donors. With V trimmed by 6 bases and J by 12 bases, 16 bases remained unmatched. The CDR3 extends over 14 amino acids. In germline, CDR1 is MDHEN, CDR2 SYDVKM. The PCR was carried out with 60 Vbeta primers and 13 Jbeta primers. Profiled with immunoSEQ multiplex PCR; TCRdb holds only in-frame clones, not every one. The sample holds around 97,000 clones, around 85% seen once. Only a few counts were recorded for this clone. This clonotype originated in a man aged 40-49 years in good health and CMV-seropositive. The specimen sequenced was PBMCs. V gene TRBV28 combines with J gene TRBJ2-5, with 7 bases aligning to TRBD1. The CDR3 here is CASRTQGVRSRKYF. The CDR3 DNA reads TGTGCCAGCAGGACTCAGGGGGTGAGAAGTAGAAAGTACTTC.